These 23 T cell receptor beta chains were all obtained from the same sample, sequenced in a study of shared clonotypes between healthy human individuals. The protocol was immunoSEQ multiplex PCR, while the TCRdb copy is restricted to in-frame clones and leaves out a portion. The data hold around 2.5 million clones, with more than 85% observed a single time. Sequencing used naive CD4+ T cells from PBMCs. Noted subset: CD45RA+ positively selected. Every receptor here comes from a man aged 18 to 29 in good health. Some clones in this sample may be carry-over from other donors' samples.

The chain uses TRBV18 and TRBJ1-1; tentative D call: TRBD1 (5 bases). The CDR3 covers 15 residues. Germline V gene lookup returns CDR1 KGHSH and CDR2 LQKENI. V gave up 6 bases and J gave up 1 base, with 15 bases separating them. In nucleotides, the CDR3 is TGTGCCAGCTCCTCTCAAGGGGATTCGAACACTGAAGCTTTCTTT. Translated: CASSSQGDSNTEAFF.

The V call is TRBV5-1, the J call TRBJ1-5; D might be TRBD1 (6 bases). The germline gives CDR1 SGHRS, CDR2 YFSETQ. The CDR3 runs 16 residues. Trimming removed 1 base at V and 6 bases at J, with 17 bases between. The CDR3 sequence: CASSLTLQGSGQPQHF. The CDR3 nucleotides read TGCGCCAGCAGCTTGACATTACAGGGATCTGGTCAGCCCCAGCATTTT.

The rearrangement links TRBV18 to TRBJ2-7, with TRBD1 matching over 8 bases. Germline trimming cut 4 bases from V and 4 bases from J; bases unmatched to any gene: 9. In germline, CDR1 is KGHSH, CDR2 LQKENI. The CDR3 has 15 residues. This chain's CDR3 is CASSHGTGALYEQYF. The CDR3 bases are TGTGCCAGCTCACACGGGACAGGAGCCCTATACGAGCAGTACTTC.

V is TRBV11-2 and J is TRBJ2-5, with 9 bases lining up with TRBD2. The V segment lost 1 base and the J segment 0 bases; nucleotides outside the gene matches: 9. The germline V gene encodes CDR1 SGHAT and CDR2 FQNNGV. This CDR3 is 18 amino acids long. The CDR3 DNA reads TGTGCCAGCAGCTTAGGGCTTGCTAGCGGGAAGAACCAAGAGACCCAGTACTTC. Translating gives CASSLGLASGKNQETQYF.

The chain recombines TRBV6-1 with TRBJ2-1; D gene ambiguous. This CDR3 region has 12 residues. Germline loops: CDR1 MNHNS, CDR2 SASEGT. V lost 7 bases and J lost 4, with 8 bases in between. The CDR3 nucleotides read TGTGCCAGCAATGGGCAGTACAATGAGCAGTTCTTC. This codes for CASNGQYNEQFF.

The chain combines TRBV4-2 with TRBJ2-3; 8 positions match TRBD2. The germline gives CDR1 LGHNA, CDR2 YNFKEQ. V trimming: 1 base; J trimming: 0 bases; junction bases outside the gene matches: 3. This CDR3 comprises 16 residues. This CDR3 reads CASSQVAGTSTDTQYF. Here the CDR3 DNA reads TGTGCCAGCAGCCAAGTAGCGGGGACTAGCACAGATACGCAGTATTTT.

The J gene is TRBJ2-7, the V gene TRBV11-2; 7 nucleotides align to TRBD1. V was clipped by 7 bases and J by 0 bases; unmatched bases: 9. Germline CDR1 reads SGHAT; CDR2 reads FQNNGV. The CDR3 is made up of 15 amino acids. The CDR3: CASTRLGTASYEQYF. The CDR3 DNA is TGTGCCAGCACTCGACTCGGGACAGCCTCCTACGAGCAGTACTTC.

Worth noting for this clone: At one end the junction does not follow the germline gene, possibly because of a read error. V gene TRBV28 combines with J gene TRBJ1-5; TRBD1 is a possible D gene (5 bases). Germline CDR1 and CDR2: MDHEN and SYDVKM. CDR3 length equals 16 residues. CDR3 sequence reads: CASSLPALRGNQLQHF. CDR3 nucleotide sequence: TGTGCCAGCAGTTTACCGGCCCTAAGGGGCAATCAGCTCCAGCATTTT.

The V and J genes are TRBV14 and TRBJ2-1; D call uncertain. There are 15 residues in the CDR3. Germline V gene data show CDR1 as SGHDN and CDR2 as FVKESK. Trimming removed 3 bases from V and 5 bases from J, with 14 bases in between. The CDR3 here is CASSQLGWSDNEQFF. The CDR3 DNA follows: TGTGCCAGCAGCCAGCTGGGATGGTCCGACAATGAGCAGTTCTTC.

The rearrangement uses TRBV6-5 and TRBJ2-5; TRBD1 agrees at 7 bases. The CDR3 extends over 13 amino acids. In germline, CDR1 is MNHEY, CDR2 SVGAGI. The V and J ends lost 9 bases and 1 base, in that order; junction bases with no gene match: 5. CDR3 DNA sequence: TGTGCCAGGACAGGGTTCCCCCAAGAGACCCAGTACTTC. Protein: CARTGFPQETQYF.

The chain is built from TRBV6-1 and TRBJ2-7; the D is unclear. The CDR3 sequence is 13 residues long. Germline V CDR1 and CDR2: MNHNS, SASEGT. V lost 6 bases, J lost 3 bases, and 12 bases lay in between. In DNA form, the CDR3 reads TGTGCCAGCAGGATGGGCCTCATCTACGAGCAGTACTTC. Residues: CASRMGLIYEQYF.

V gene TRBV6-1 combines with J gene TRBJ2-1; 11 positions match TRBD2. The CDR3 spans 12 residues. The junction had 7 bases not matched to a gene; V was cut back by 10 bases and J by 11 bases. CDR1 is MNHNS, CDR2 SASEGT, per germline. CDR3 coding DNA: TGTGCCACCATAGCGGGAGGGCCCCAGCAGTTCTTC. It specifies CATIAGGPQQFF.

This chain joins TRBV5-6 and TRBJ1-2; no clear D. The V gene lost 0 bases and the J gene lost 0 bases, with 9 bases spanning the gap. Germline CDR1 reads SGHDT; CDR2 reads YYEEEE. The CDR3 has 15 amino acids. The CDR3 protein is CASSLVATTNYGYTF. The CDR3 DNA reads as TGTGCCAGCAGCTTGGTGGCAACTACTAACTATGGCTACACCTTC.

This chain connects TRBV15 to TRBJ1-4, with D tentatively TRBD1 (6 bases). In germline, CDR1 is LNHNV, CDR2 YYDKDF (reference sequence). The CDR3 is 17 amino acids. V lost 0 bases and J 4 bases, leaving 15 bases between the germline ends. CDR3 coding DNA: TGTGCCACCAGCAGAGATGTCAGGGGCACTAGTAATGAAAAACTGTTTTTT. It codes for CATSRDVRGTSNEKLFF.

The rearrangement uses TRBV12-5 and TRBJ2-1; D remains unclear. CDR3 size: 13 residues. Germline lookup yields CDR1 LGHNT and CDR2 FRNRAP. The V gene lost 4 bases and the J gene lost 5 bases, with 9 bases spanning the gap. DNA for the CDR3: TGTGCTAGTGGTTACTCAGGTAACAATGAGCAGTTCTTC. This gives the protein CASGYSGNNEQFF. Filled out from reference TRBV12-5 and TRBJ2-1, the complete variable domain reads DARVTQTPRHKVTEMGQEVTMRCQPILGHNTVFWYRQTMMQGLELLAYFRNRAPLDDSGMPKDRFSAEMPDATLATLKIQPSEPRDSAVYFCASGYSGNNEQFFGPGTRLTVL.

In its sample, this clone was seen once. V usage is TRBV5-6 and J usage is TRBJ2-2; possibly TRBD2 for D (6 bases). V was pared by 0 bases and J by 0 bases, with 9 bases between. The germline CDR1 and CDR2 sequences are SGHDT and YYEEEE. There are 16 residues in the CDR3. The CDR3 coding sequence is TGTGCCAGCAGCTTGGTTTCGGGGGCGAACACCGGGGAGCTGTTTTTT. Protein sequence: CASSLVSGANTGELFF.

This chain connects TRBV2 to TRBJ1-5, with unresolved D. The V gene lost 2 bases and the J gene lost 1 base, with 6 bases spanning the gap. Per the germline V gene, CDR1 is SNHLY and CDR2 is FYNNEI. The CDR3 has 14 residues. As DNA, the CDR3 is TGTGCCAGCAGTGAACTGGACAGCAATCAGCCCCAGCATTTT. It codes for CASSELDSNQPQHF.

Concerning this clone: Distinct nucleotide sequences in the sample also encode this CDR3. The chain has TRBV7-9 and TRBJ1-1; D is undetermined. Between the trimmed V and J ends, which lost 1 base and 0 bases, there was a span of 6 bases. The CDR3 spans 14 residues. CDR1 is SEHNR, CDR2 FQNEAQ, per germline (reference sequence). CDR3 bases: TGTGCCAGCAGCTTAGGGCAAGTGAACACTGAAGCTTTCTTT. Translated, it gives CASSLGQVNTEAFF.

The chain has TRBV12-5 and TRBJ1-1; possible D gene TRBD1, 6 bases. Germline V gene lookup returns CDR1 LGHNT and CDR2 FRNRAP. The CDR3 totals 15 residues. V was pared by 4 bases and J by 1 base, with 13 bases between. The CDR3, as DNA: TGTGCTAGTGGTTCCAGCGGGACAAAGAACACTGAAGCTTTCTTT. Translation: CASGSSGTKNTEAFF.

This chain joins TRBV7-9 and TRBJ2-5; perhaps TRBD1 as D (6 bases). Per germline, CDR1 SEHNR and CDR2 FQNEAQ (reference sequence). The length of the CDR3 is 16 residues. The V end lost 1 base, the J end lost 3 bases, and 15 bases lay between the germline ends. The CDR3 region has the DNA TGTGCCAGCAGCTTAGTCCCACAGGGTGGGGAAGAGACCCAGTACTTC. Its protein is CASSLVPQGGEETQYF.

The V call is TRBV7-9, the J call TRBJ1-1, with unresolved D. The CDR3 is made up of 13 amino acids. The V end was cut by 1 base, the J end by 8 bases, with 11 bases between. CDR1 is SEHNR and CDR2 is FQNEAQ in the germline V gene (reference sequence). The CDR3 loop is CASSLEIGVEAFF. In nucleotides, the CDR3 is TGTGCCAGCAGCTTAGAGATCGGTGTCGAAGCTTTCTTT.

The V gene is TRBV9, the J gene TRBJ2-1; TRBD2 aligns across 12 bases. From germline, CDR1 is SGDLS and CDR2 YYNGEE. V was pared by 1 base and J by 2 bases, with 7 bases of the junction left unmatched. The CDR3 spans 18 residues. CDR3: CASSVTTSGRGPYNEQFF. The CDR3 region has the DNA TGTGCCAGCAGCGTAACGACTAGCGGGAGAGGACCCTACAATGAGCAGTTCTTC.

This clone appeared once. The CDR3 here is CASRPQGATNTEAFF. CDR3 coding DNA: TGTGCCAGCAGACCACAGGGAGCGACGAACACTGAAGCTTTCTTT. This sequence joins TRBV7-3 and TRBJ1-1; D possibly corresponds to TRBD1 (6 bases). The V gene lost 6 bases and the J gene lost 1 base, with 15 bases spanning the gap. The CDR3 runs to 15 residues. The germline V gene encodes CDR1 SGHTA and CDR2 FQGTGA.